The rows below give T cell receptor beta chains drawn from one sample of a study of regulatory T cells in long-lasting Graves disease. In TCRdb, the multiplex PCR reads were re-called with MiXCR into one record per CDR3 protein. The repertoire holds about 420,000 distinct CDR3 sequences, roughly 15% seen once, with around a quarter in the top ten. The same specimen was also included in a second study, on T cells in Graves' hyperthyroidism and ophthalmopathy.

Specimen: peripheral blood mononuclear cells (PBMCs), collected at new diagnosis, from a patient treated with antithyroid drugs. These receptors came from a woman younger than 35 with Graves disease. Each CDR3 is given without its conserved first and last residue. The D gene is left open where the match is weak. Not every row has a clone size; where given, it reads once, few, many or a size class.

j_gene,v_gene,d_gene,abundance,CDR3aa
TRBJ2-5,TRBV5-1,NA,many,ASSLGRKETQY
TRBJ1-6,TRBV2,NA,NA,ASITGKGDNSPLH
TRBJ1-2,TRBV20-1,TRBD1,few,SARRTGQGYT
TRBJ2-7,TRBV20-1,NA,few,TPQRRGRSYEQY
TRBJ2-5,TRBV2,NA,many,ASSEWETQY
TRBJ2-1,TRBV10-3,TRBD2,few,AISALGLAGYNEQF
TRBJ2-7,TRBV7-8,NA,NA,ASSLGAPTASYEQY
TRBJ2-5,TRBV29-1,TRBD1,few,SVVGRPGQDGETQY
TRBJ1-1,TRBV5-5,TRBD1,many,ASSFRTGPEAF
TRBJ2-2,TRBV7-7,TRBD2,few,ASSLGREAELF
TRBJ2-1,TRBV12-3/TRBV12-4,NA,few,ASTVSSNEQF
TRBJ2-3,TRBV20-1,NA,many,SARDVSDVTDTQY
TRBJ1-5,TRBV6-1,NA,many,ASTEGYQPQH
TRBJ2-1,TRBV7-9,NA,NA,ASSLDGVDEQF
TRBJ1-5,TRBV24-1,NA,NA,ATSDFLGNQH
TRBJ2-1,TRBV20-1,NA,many,SATGWGWDNEQF
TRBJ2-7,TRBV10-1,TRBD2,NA,ASSESGRGAYEQY
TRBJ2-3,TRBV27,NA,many,ASSLGSILGTQY
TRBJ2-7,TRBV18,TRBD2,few,ASSPPAGGSYEQY
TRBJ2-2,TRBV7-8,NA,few,ASNPGGAENTGELF
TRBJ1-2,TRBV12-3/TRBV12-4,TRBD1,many,ASSAGTGLRGYT
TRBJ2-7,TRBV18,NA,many,ASSRELGVEQY
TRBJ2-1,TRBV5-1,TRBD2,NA,ASSLGLGTRDNEQF
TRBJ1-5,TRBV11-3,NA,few,ASSLRTPQDHSNQPQH
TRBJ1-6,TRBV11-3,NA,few,ASSVGFQVYNSPLH
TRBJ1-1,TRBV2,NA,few,ASTLLSEAF
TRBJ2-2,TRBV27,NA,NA,ASRLSSAVNTGELF
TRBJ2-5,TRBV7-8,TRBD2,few,ASSVLLAGTYEETQY
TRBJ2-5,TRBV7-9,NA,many,ASSFALQETQY
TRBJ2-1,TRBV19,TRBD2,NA,ASSLLAGDNYNEQF
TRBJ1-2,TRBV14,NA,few,ASSLLGLGGYT
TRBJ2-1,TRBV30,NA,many,AWKFRIEQF
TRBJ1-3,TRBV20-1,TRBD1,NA,SATRTGLFVNTIY
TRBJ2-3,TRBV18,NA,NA,ASSPTRTGLQDTQY
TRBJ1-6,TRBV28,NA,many,ASRPIGGGDPGNSPLH
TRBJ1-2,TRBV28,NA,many,ASSPMTGDYGYT
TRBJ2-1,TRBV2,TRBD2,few,ASRDRLASSYNEQF
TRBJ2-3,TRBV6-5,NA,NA,ASSYLRTDTQY
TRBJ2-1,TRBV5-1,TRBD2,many,ASSSFSGRGNEQF
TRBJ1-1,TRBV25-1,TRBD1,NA,ASSEDRFMNTEAF
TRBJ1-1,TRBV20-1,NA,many,SAELGGGNTEAF
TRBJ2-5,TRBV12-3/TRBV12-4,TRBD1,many,ASSFRTGGETQY
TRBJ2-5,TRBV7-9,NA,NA,ASSTGPQETQY
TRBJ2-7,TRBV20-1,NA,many,SARGPLSYEQY
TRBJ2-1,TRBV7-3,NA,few,ASSLLLTDEQF
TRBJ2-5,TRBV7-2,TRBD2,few,ASSLRVSSGAYQETQC